This passage covers 23 T cell receptor beta chains from one sample sequenced in a study of blood T cell repertoires in COVID-19. The table came from immunoSEQ multiplex PCR; TCRdb's copy has only in-frame clones and leaves some out. The sample includes roughly 240,000 clones, 85% of them seen just once. The sequenced sample was peripheral blood. Receptors originate from a man over 45 with COVID-19, enrolled during active disease.

This clone was seen once. This rearrangement joins TRBV7-2 to TRBJ2-1; 10 bases line up with TRBD2. The J segment lost 5 bases and the V segment lost 5 bases, leaving 6 bases of the junction unmatched. Germline V CDR1 and CDR2: SGHTA, FQGNSA. The CDR3 spans 15 residues. CDR3 protein: CASSVSGGMHNEQFF. Here the CDR3 DNA reads TGTGCCAGCAGCGTTAGCGGGGGGATGCACAATGAGCAGTTCTTC.

This sequence joins TRBV13 and TRBJ2-7, with TRBD2 matching over 7 bases. V dropped 6 bases and J dropped 9; count of bases not matched to a gene: 11. Per germline, CDR1 PRHDT and CDR2 FYEKMQ (reference sequence). The CDR3 contains 13 residues. CDR3 in amino acids: CASSIRGVPRQYF. The CDR3, as DNA: TGTGCCAGCAGTATCCGGGGGGTGCCGAGGCAGTACTTC.

The V and J genes are TRBV9 and TRBJ1-1, with 7 nucleotides matching TRBD1. Trimming removed 5 bases from V and 0 bases from J; junction bases left unmatched: 7. Germline V CDR1 and CDR2: SGDLS, YYNGEE. The CDR3 extends over 15 amino acids. CDR3 in amino acids: CASRTGDIMNTEAFF. DNA of the CDR3: TGTGCCAGCAGAACAGGGGACATCATGAACACTGAAGCTTTCTTT.

The V and J genes are TRBV3-1 (or the pseudogene TRBV3-2) and TRBJ2-2, with D possibly being TRBD2 (6 bases). This CDR3 has 17 residues. Germline V CDR1 and CDR2: LGHDT, YNNKEL (reference sequence). Trimming removed 1 base at V and 0 bases at J, with 12 bases between. DNA of the CDR3: TGTGCCAGCAGCCAAGCGGGGCGGGGCGCGAACACCGGGGAGCTGTTTTTT. Amino acids: CASSQAGRGANTGELFF.

The genes are TRBV6-1 and TRBJ2-7; 7 positions agree with TRBD2. The V gene's germline CDR1 is MNHNS and CDR2 SASEGT. This CDR3 region has 16 residues. Trimming removed 4 bases from V and 1 base from J; junction bases left unmatched: 10. The CDR3 DNA is TGTGCCAGCAGTGGACCAAGGAGCGGGGAGTCCTACGAGCAGTACTTC. Translation gives CASSGPRSGESYEQYF.

This chain connects TRBV11-2 to TRBJ2-5, with D perhaps matching TRBD2 (6 bases). CDR1 is SGHAT, CDR2 FQNNGV, per germline. The CDR3 sequence is 17 residues long. V lost 5 bases to trimming and J lost 2 bases, with 21 bases between them. The CDR3 loop is CASSVSGGLAPQETQYF. The CDR3 DNA reads TGTGCCAGCAGCGTTAGTGGGGGGTTGGCCCCTCAAGAGACCCAGTACTTC.

This rearrangement joins TRBV11-3 to TRBJ1-1, with 8 bases lining up with TRBD1. The CDR3 has 15 amino acids. J gave up 5 bases and V 5 bases, and 10 bases lay outside the gene matches. Germline CDR1 reads SGHNT; CDR2 reads YENEEA. The CDR3 DNA reads as TGTGCCAGCAGCAAAAGAGGACAGGGTAGGACTGAAGCTTTCTTT. Translating gives CASSKRGQGRTEAFF.

This clone was recorded at least ten times. J is TRBJ1-2 and V is TRBV18; TRBD1 agrees at 8 bases. The V and J ends lost 1 base and 4 bases, in that order; junction bases with no gene match: 5. There are 15 residues in the CDR3. CDR1 and CDR2 from the germline V gene are KGHSH and LQKENI. The CDR3 here is CASSPLTGAVYGYTF. DNA for the CDR3: TGTGCCAGCTCACCACTGACAGGGGCGGTCTATGGCTACACCTTC.

The V and J genes are TRBV2 and TRBJ2-2, with 7 bases aligning to TRBD1. J lost 0 bases, V lost 5 bases, and 6 bases had no gene match. Per the germline V gene, CDR1 is SNHLY and CDR2 is FYNNEI. This CDR3 contains 16 residues. CDR3 nucleotides: TGTGCCAGCAGTAAAACAGGGGATTCGAACACCGGGGAGCTGTTTTTT. This translates into CASSKTGDSNTGELFF.

This clone was seen a few times. The chain couples TRBV7-6 to TRBJ2-3, with TRBD2 as a possible D gene (5 bases). Deletions cut 1 base from V and 6 bases from J, with 17 bases between. This CDR3 comprises 16 residues. Per the germline V gene, CDR1 is SGHVS and CDR2 is FNYEAQ. CDR3 protein: CASSLGGATRSDTQYF. The CDR3 nucleotides are TGTGCCAGCAGCTTAGGGGGAGCCACTCGGAGTGATACGCAGTATTTT.

About this clone: This sample includes further DNA sequences coding for the same CDR3. The chain is built from TRBV6-5 and TRBJ2-7; TRBD1 aligns across 7 bases. This CDR3 spans 13 amino acids. Trimming took 6 bases from V and 2 from J; bases not matched to a gene: 4. The germline V gene encodes CDR1 MNHEY and CDR2 SVGAGI. The CDR3 loop is CASSRDRAYEQYF. CDR3 coding DNA: TGTGCCAGCAGCCGGGACAGAGCCTACGAGCAGTACTTC.

CDR3 DNA sequence: TGTGCCAGCGGGACTGTCCCCCGCGAGCAGTACTTC. As protein: CASGTVPREQYF. The chain joins TRBV2 to TRBJ2-7; D perhaps matches TRBD2 (6 bases). The CDR3 is 12 residues long. Germline V lookup: CDR1 SNHLY, CDR2 FYNNEI. V was clipped by 8 bases and J by 6 bases, with 14 bases between them.

The chain recombines TRBV20-1 with TRBJ1-5; no clear D gene. The CDR3 has 15 amino acids. Trimming removed 3 bases from V and 2 bases from J, with 14 bases in between. Germline CDR1 is DFQATT and CDR2 is SNEGSKA (reference sequence). For the CDR3, the DNA is TGCAGTGCTAGTAAAAGGCGGTTAGGCAATCAGCCCCAGCATTTT. This gives the protein CSASKRRLGNQPQHF.

The DNA of the CDR3 is TGTGCCAGCAGCCATCCAGAAAGACAGCCCAACACTGAAGCTTTCTTT. This translates into CASSHPERQPNTEAFF. This chain links TRBV7-9 with TRBJ1-1, with D possibly matching TRBD1 (5 bases). This CDR3 spans 16 amino acids. V dropped 5 bases and J dropped 2 bases, with 18 bases sitting between them. CDR1 and CDR2 from the germline V gene are SEHNR and FQNEAQ (reference sequence). The variable domain in full, with the rest retrieved from reference TRBV7-9 and TRBJ1-1, is DTGVSQNPRHKITKRGQNVTFRCDPISEHNRLYWYRQTLGQGPEFLTYFQNEAQLEKSRLLSDRFSAERPKGSFSTLEIQRTEQGDSAMYLCASSHPERQPNTEAFFGQGTRLTVV.

The gene calls are TRBV19 and TRBJ1-2, with TRBD1 identical over 9 bases. In germline, CDR1 is LNHDA, CDR2 SQIVND (reference sequence). This CDR3 has 15 amino acids. Trimming at V came to 9 bases and at J to 5 bases, leaving 13 bases not matched to a gene. The CDR3, as DNA: TGTGCCAGCAAAACTTCGACAGGGGGTCTATATGGCTACACCTTC. The encoded protein is CASKTSTGGLYGYTF.

The chain is built from TRBV14 and TRBJ2-3, with 7 positions matching TRBD1. Trimming removed 0 bases from V and 4 bases from J; junction bases left unmatched: 4. The CDR3 covers 15 residues. The germline V gene has CDR1 SGHDN and CDR2 FVKESK. This CDR3 reads CASSQEIGGADTQYF. The CDR3 nucleotides read TGTGCCAGCAGCCAAGAGATAGGGGGCGCAGATACGCAGTATTTT.

The chain combines TRBV29-1 with TRBJ2-1; no clear D gene. The CDR3 has 13 residues. V dropped 6 bases and J dropped 4 bases, with 13 bases sitting between them. CDR1 and CDR2 (germline): SQVTM, ANQGSEA. The CDR3 sequence is CSVGYTNYNEQFF. The CDR3 DNA sequence: TGCAGCGTCGGCTATACTAATTACAATGAGCAGTTCTTC.

The chain combines TRBV12-3 or TRBV12-4 with TRBJ2-7; tentatively, D is TRBD2 (5 bases). The V gene lost 5 bases and the J gene lost 7 bases, with 15 bases spanning the gap. This CDR3 is 13 amino acids long. The CDR3 DNA reads as TGTGCCAGCAGTCTCCTGCTAGCTGGAGAGCAGTACTTC. Translated, it gives CASSLLLAGEQYF.

V gene TRBV4-2 combines with J gene TRBJ2-7, with 12 bases aligning to TRBD1. After removal of 0 bases from V and 2 bases from J, the junction contained 2 bases not matched to a gene. This CDR3 comprises 16 residues. CDR1 and CDR2 from the germline V gene are LGHNA and YNFKEQ. CDR3 in amino acids: CASSQEGTGGPYEQYF. The CDR3 nucleotides are TGTGCCAGCAGCCAAGAGGGGACAGGGGGCCCCTACGAGCAGTACTTC.

J is TRBJ1-6 and V is TRBV6-2 or TRBV6-3; D is undetermined. The CDR3 is 14 amino acids. The germline CDR1 and CDR2 sequences are MNHEY and SVGEGT. Trimming removed 2 bases from V and 10 bases from J, with 12 bases in between. This CDR3 reads CASSYGVSGSPLHF. The CDR3 DNA follows: TGTGCCAGCAGTTACGGTGTTTCGGGGTCACCCCTCCACTTT.

This clone has a count of ten or more. This chain uses TRBV24-1 with TRBJ1-5; D gene unclear. The germline V gene encodes CDR1 KGHDR and CDR2 SFDVKD. V shed 9 bases and J shed 2 bases, with 13 bases lying between them. CDR3 size: 14 residues. CDR3 sequence: CATGEGSGNQPQHF. The CDR3 DNA reads as TGTGCCACCGGGGAGGGCTCGGGCAATCAGCCCCAGCATTTT.

This chain connects TRBV19 to TRBJ1-2; TRBD1 might be the D (6 bases). The CDR3 has 14 residues. The V end lost 3 bases, the J end lost 3 bases, and 11 bases lay between the germline ends. Germline-derived CDR1 and CDR2 are LNHDA and SQIVND (reference sequence). The CDR3 sequence is CASSIRNRDYGYTF. In DNA, the CDR3 is TGTGCCAGTAGTATTCGTAACAGGGACTATGGCTACACCTTC.

This chain connects TRBV6-6 to TRBJ1-5; the D gene is possibly TRBD1 (5 bases). Trimming left V 2 bases short and J 0 bases short, with 8 bases between. This CDR3 region has 15 residues. Germline V gene lookup returns CDR1 MNHNY and CDR2 SVGAGI (reference sequence). The CDR3 region has the DNA TGTGCCAGCAGTTACCTGACAGTTAGCAATCAGCCCCAGCATTTT. It translates to CASSYLTVSNQPQHF.